There are a few counts of the clone carrying this TCR beta chain. The antigen is unknown. The data are from a study of cytomegalovirus exposure and HLA in healthy donors. Germline V gene lookup returns CDR1 SGHVS and CDR2 FNYEAQ. The ends were cut back, 4 bases at V and 2 bases at J, with 6 bases in the middle. This CDR3 comprises 13 residues. Overall study findings and caveats: As a later analysis showed, a missense DCLRE1C variant was linked to trimming of TCR beta V- and J-genes. CMV serostatus was the sole immune exposure data available. In an earlier analysis, in approximately 570 donors, most V segments appeared productive either ~87% or ~30% of the time.

PCR was performed using 60 Vbeta and 13 Jbeta primers. Repertoires were generated with immunoSEQ multiplex PCR, while TCRdb's copy carries only in-frame clones and drops some. The sample shows 75,000 to 90,000 clones, roughly 79% of them seen only once. The clonotype comes from a male donor in good health and CMV-seropositive. The specimen sequenced was PBMCs. The chain has TRBV7-6 and TRBJ2-1; D remains ambiguous. The CDR3 loop is CASSSYAYNEQFF. CDR3 in DNA: TGTGCCAGCAGCTCTTATGCCTACAATGAGCAGTTCTTC.